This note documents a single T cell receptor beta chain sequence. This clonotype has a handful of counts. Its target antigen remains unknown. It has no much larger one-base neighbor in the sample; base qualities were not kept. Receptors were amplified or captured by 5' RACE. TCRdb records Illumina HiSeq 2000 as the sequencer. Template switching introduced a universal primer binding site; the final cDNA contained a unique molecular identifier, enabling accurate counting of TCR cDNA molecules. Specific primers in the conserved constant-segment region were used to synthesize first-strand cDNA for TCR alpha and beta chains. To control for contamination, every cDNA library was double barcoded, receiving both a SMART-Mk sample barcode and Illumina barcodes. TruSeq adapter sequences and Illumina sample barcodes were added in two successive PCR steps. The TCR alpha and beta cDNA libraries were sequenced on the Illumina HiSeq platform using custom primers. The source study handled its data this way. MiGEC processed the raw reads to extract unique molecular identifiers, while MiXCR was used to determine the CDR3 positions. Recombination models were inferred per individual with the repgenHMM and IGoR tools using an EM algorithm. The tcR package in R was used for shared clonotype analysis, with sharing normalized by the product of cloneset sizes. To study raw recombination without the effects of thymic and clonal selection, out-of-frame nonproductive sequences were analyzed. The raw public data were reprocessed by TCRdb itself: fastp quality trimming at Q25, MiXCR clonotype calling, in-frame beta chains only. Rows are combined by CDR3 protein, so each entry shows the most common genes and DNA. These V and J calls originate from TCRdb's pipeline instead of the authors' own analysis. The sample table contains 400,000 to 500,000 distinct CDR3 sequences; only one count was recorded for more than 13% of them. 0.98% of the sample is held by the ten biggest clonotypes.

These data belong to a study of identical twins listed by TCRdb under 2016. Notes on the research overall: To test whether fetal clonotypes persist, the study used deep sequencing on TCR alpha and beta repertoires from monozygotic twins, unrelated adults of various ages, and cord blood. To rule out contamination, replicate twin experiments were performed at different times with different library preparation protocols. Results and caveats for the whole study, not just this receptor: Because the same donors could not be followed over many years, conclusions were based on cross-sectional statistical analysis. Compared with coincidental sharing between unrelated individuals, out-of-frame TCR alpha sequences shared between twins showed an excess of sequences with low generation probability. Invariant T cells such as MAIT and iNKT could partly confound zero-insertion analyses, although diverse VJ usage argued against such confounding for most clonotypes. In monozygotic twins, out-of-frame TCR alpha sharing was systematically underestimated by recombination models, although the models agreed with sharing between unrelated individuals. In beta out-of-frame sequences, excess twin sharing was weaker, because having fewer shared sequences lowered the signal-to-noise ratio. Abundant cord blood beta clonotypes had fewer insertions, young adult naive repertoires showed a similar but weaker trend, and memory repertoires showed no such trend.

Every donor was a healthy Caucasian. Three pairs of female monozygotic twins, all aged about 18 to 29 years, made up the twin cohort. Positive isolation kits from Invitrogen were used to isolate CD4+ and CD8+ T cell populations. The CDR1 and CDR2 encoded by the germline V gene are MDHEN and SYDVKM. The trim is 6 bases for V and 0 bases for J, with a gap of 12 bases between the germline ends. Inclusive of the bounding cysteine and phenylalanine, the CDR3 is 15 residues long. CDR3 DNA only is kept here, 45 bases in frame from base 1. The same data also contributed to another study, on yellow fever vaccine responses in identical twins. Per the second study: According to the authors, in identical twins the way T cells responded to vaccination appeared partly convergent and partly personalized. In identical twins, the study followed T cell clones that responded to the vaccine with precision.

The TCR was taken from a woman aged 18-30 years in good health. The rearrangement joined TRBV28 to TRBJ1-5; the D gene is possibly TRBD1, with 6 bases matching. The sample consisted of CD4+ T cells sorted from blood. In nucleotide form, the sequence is TGTGCCAGCAGGGGGACACCTTATAGCAATCAGCCCCAGCATTTT. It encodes CASRGTPYSNQPQHF.